This is a list of T cell receptor beta chains from one sample in a study of response to subunit inactivated influenza vaccine. A single record per CDR3 protein comes from TCRdb applying MiXCR to the RT-PCR reads. This table has about 650,000 distinct CDR3 sequences, around 15% appearing once. The sequences come from PBMCs from blood, collected roughly 15 days before vaccination. The receptors derive from a man aged 50 or older who received an inactivated influenza vaccine. The CDR3 runs from the conserved cysteine through the conserved F or W. A D gene is named only where the DNA matches it firmly. Clone sizes are given selectively: once, few, many, or a class where the clone is expanded.

j_call d_call clone_size v_call cdr3_nt cdr3_aa
TRBJ2-6 . . TRBV27 TGTGCCAGCAGTTCTGGAGGTTTTGGCATGGCTGGGGCCAACGTCCTGACTTTC CASSSGGFGMAGANVLTF
TRBJ2-2 TRBD2 . TRBV9 TGTGCCAGCAGCGCCCGACTAGCGGCGATCACCGGGGAGCTGTTTTTT CASSARLAAITGELFF
TRBJ2-5 TRBD2 . TRBV6-2/TRBV6-3 TGTGCCAGCAGTTACTCCCGTTGGGTAGCGGGAGGTGGCGAGACCCAGTACTTC CASSYSRWVAGGGETQYF
TRBJ1-5 TRBD1 . TRBV29-1 TGCAGCGTTGCCACCGGGACAGGCGTCAGCAATCAGCCCCAGCATTTT CSVATGTGVSNQPQHF
TRBJ2-7 . . TRBV2 TGTGCCAGCACCGAGGACGGGGAGCGCGACGAGCAGTACTTC CASTEDGERDEQYF
TRBJ2-2 TRBD1 many TRBV5-1 TGCGCCAGCAGCCACCTTAACAGGGGTCTAACCGGGGAGCTGTTTTTT CASSHLNRGLTGELFF
TRBJ2-4 TRBD1 many TRBV3-1 TGTGCCAGCAGCCAAACCCCGACAGGGCAAGCCAAAAACATTCAGTACTTC CASSQTPTGQAKNIQYF
TRBJ2-3 . many TRBV12-3/TRBV12-4 TGTGCCAGCAGTTCCCGTACAACTTCGGCAGATACGCAGTATTTT CASSSRTTSADTQYF
TRBJ2-2 . few TRBV20-1 TGCAGTGCTAGAGGGGTAGTTTCTGCGAACACCGGGGAGCTGTTTTTT CSARGVVSANTGELFF
TRBJ1-4 . . TRBV19 TGTGCCAGTAGTATCAGGTTTCGGGAAAAACTGTTTTTT CASSIRFREKLFF
TRBJ2-5 TRBD1 few TRBV5-1 TGCGCCAGCAGCAACTACGGACAGGTACAAGAGACCCAGTACTTC CASSNYGQVQETQYF
TRBJ1-1 . few TRBV2 TGTGCCAGTAACCTGGAGCGGAACACTGAAGCTTTCTTT CASNLERNTEAFF
TRBJ1-5 TRBD1 . TRBV6-1 TGTGCCACCAGGGGGGGACTAAGCAATCAGCCCCAGCATTTT CATRGGLSNQPQHF
TRBJ1-1 . few TRBV5-5 TGTGCCAGCAGCGGCTCTCGGGACACCCTATCTAAAGCTTTCTTT CASSGSRDTLSKAFF
TRBJ2-7 . many TRBV6-6 TGTGCCAGCGGGCGCGGAGGCTCCTACGAGCAGTACTTC CASGRGGSYEQYF
TRBJ2-7 . . TRBV15 TGTGCCACCAGCAGACAGGGACACGAGCAGTACTTC CATSRQGHEQYF
TRBJ2-5 . . TRBV12-3/TRBV12-4 TGTGCCAGCAGTTTTTGGGCACTGCAAGAGACCCAGTACTTC CASSFWALQETQYF
TRBJ2-1 . few TRBV6-5 TGTGCCAGCACCAGACGCCCTAGTTCCTACAATGAGCAGTTCTTC CASTRRPSSYNEQFF
TRBJ2-2 . . TRBV29-1 TGCAGCGTTGGTGGGAGCACCGGGGAGCTGTTTTTT CSVGGSTGELFF
TRBJ1-5 . . TRBV6-2/TRBV6-3 TGTGCCAGCTCAAAGGCAGGGCGGGGAAGTAGCAATCAGCCCCAGCATTTT CASSKAGRGSSNQPQHF
TRBJ2-2 TRBD2 . TRBV28 TGTGCCAGCAGTTTTCTAGCGGGGGGGCCTATCACCGGGGAGCTGTTTTTT CASSFLAGGPITGELFF
TRBJ2-5 . few TRBV7-4 TGTGCCAGCAGCACTTTACTTACGCCGAGAGAGACCCAGTACTTC CASSTLLTPRETQYF
TRBJ2-7 TRBD2 . TRBV20-1 TGCAGTGCTAACAGGCTAGCGGGAGACTACGAGCAGTACTTC CSANRLAGDYEQYF
TRBJ2-1 TRBD2 . TRBV2 TGTGCCAGCAGCGGACTAGCCTATGAGCAGTTCTTC CASSGLAYEQFF
TRBJ2-7 . . TRBV7-2 TGTGCCAGCAGTCCCCTGGTCCACGAGCAGTACTTC CASSPLVHEQYF
TRBJ1-4 TRBD1 . TRBV10-3 TGTGCCATCAGTGAAAGGACAGGGGCGGACGAAAAACTGTTTTTT CAISERTGADEKLFF
TRBJ2-7 . . TRBV4-2 TGTGCCAGCAGCCAAGTTACAGGGACCTACGAGCAGTACTTC CASSQVTGTYEQYF
TRBJ2-3 . many TRBV12-3/TRBV12-4 TGTGCCAGCAGTTTGACAGATAGCACAGATACGCAGTATTTT CASSLTDSTDTQYF
TRBJ2-7 . . TRBV5-1 TGCGCCAGCAGAGCGAGTGTGTCCCACGAGCAGTACTTC CASRASVSHEQYF
TRBJ2-7 . few TRBV5-1 TGCGCCAGCAGCTGGATACAGGGCGAGCAGTACTTC CASSWIQGEQYF
TRBJ2-5 . few TRBV29-1 TGCAGCGTTGAAATGTTGCGGGGAGAGACCCAGTACTTC CSVEMLRGETQYF
TRBJ2-7 TRBD2 . TRBV12-3/TRBV12-4 TGTGCCAGCAGTTTAGCCCGACTAGCTGAGCAGTACTTC CASSLARLAEQYF
TRBJ1-6 . . TRBV6-2/TRBV6-3 TGTGCCAGCAGGAAAGCCCGGGACTATTCACCCCTCCACTTT CASRKARDYSPLHF
TRBJ2-3 TRBD1 . TRBV7-3 TGTGCCAGCAGCTTAATGGGGACAGCTAGCACAGATACGCAGTATTTT CASSLMGTASTDTQYF
TRBJ1-2 . . TRBV11-2 TGTGCCAGCAGCCCATCCCTGGGTAATTTCTATGGCTACACCTTC CASSPSLGNFYGYTF
TRBJ2-5 . few TRBV27 TGTGCCAGCAGTTTGTTCACAGGGTCCCAAGAGACCCAGTACTTC CASSLFTGSQETQYF
TRBJ2-5 . . TRBV20-1 TGCAGTGCTCGTTGGACAGACGTCACCCAGTACTTC CSARWTDVTQYF
TRBJ2-7 . many TRBV29-1 TGCAGCGTTGTGGGGACCCGGGACAATTCAATCTACGAGCAGTACTTC CSVVGTRDNSIYEQYF
TRBJ1-6 . few TRBV30 TGTGCCTGGACAGACCGGGGTTCACCCCTCCACTTT CAWTDRGSPLHF
TRBJ1-2 TRBD1 few TRBV12-3/TRBV12-4 TGTGCCAGCAGTTTATGGAGGGGCAGGGGGACGATGAGCTACACCTTC CASSLWRGRGTMSYTF
TRBJ2-4 . few TRBV3-1 TGTGCCAGCAGCCAACGGGAGACGGGGGCAGACATTCAGTACTTC CASSQRETGADIQYF
TRBJ2-7 . few TRBV27 TGTGCCAGCAGTCGCCAGAGCAGCACCTACGAGCAGTACTTC CASSRQSSTYEQYF
TRBJ2-7 . few TRBV6-2/TRBV6-3 TGTGCCAGCAGTTACTGGGACGGATCCTACGAGCAGTACTTC CASSYWDGSYEQYF
TRBJ1-1 TRBD1 many TRBV12-3/TRBV12-4 TGTGCCAGCAGTTCTGGACAGGAGAACACTGAAGCTTTCTTT CASSSGQENTEAFF
TRBJ2-2 TRBD1 . TRBV5-6 TGTGCCAGCAGCTTCTCAGACAGGGTCACCGGGGAGCTGTTTTTT CASSFSDRVTGELFF
TRBJ2-4 TRBD1 . TRBV13 TGTGCCAGCGGCGACAGGGAGAAAAACATTCAGTACTTC CASGDREKNIQYF
TRBJ1-6 . . TRBV27 TGTGCCAGCAGTTTATCCACAGGGATCTTTTCACCCCTCCACTTT CASSLSTGIFSPLHF
TRBJ1-4 . . TRBV30 TGTGCCTGGAGTGTAGGAGCAGCCGGTGGTGAAAAACTGTTTTTT CAWSVGAAGGEKLFF
TRBJ2-2 . . TRBV20-1 TGCAGTGCTAGAGATATTCCGACTACCGGGGAGCTGTTTTTT CSARDIPTTGELFF